This TCR beta chain was identified in a study of blood T cells in healthy people across ages. The CDR3 is 16 residues long. Trimming cost V 1 base and J 2 bases; bases outside gene matches: 7. PCR was performed a second time for about 7 to 11 cycles using a sample-barcoded 5' primer and a J-beta primer mix. Via MiXCR, TCRdb re-called the 5' RACE reads, giving one row per CDR3 protein. The sample shows roughly 680,000 distinct CDR3 sequences, 20% to 25% of them seen only once. The study, taken as a whole, reports: A strong correlation was seen between TCR beta diversity and naive T cell percentage.

As concerns this clonotype: The antigen remains undetermined.

Material for sequencing was blood. The V and J genes are TRBV12-3 or TRBV12-4 and TRBJ2-7, with 8 bases that match TRBD2. The TCR originated in a man between 65 and 85 years old in good health. This CDR3 reads CASSLGGGLGAYEQYF. CDR3 DNA: TGTGCCAGCAGTTTAGGAGGGGGACTAGGAGCCTACGAGCAGTACTTC.